This TCR beta chain stems from a study of control samples from healthy donors and cancer patients. TCRdb keeps only in-frame clones here, not all; method: immunoSEQ multiplex PCR. The sample includes tens of thousands of clones, about 85% of them seen just once. The specimen was blood. The origin of this receptor is a man aged 30 to 45 in good health.

CDR3 bases: TGTGCCAGTAGTATAGTGGCCACAGACAATGAGCAGTTCTTC. Encoded protein: CASSIVATDNEQFF. The genes are TRBV19 and TRBJ2-1, with D uncertain. CDR3 length: 14 residues. Per the germline V gene, CDR1 is LNHDA and CDR2 is SQIVND (reference sequence). Between the trimmed V and J ends, which lost 1 base and 5 bases, there was a span of 9 bases.